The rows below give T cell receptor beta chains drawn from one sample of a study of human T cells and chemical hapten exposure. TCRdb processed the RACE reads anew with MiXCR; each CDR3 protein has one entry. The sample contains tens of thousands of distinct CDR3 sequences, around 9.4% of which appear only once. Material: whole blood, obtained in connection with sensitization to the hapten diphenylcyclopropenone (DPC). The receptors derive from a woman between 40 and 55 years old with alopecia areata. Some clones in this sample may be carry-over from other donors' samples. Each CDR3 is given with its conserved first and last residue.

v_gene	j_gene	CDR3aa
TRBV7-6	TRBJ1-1	CASSLSGVTEAFF
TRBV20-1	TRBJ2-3	CSASGGSGTDTQYF
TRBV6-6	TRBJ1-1	CASSYVGMNTEAFF
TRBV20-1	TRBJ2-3	CSARTEASTDTQYF
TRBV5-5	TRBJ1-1	CASSLENPNTEAFF
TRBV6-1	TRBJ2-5	CASSSTPGGTRWKTQYF
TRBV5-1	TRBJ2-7	CASSSRGRASYEQYF
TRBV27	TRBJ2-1	CASSLDRVQSEQFF
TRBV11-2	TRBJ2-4	CASSPGLAGGNIQYF
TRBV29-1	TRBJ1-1	CSVGRALDRGGIMDTEAFF
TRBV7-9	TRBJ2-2	CASSPGTSGGTGELFF
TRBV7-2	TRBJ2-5	CASAIRRETQYF
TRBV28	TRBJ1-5	CASSFYSSNQPQHF
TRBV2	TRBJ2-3	CASSEREGTGGYF
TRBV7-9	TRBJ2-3	CASSLGAPTDTQYF
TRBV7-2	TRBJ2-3	CASSGRGRVTDTQYF
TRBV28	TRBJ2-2	CASSLSGAGSVGELFF
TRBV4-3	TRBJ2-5	CASSQALTSQETQYF
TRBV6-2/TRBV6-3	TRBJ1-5	CASSYPGQGRTRRYQPQHF
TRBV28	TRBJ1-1	CASIMARWTEAFF
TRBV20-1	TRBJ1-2	CSARTTGGGQGGYTF
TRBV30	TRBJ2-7	CAWNRWQGSNEQYF
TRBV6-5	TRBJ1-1	CASSYSEQILNTEAFF
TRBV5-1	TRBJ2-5	CASSLGSLAETQYF
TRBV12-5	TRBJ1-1	CASGLSTLMNTEAFF
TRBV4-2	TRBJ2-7	CASSQDVSTGTLAYEQYF
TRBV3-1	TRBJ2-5	CASSPLTGGPRYQETQYF
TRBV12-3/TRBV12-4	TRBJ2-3	CASRTDAAAQYF
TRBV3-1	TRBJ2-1	CASSPERAGRNNEQFF
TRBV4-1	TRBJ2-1	CASSQEGLAGNEQFF
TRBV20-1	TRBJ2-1	CSARDPTSYNEQFF
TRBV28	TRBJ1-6	CASSFQAPSPLHF
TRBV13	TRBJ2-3	CASSFLSTDTQYF
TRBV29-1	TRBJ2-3	CSVELRASNTQYF
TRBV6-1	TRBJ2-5	CASRETSGYQETQYF
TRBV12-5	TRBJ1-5	CASGTNQPQHF
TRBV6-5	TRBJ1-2	CASSSPGTVNYGYTF
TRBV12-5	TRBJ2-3	CASGLQIITDTQYF
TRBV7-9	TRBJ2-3	CASSLGSAGARTDTQYF
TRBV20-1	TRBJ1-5	CSARRDMNQPQHF
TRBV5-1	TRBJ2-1	CASSLDGRGGRNEQFF
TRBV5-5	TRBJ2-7	CASSFLRSGGYEQYF
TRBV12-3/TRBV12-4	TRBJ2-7	CASSFDRDPYEQYF
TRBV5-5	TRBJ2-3	CASSRNGGAKDTQYF
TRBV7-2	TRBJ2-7	CASSLTSGGFDEQYF
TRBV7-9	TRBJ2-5	CASSLIVMTSRGGFFETQYF
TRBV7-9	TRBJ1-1	CASTGQGERIEAFF